The sequence of this T cell receptor (beta chain) was determined in a study of T cell changes during pregnancy in multiple sclerosis. Using immunoSEQ multiplex PCR, the repertoire was profiled, and TCRdb retains in-frame clones only, with some absent. The profile shows under 15,000 clones, 70% to 90% of them singletons. In its sample, this clone ranks as large (0.1 to 1%). The sample consisted of CD8+ T cells from peripheral blood mononuclear cells, taken in the second trimester of pregnancy. This receptor was identified in a female donor in good health, enrolled as a control in a pregnancy study.

CDR3: CASSPSTGYNGYTF. In DNA form, the CDR3 reads TGTGCCAGCAGTCCCTCAACAGGGTACAATGGCTACACCTTC. This chain uses TRBV27 with TRBJ1-2; tentatively, D is TRBD1 (6 bases). This CDR3 has 14 residues. V lost 5 bases, J lost 6 bases, and 16 bases lay in between. Germline V gene sequence: CDR1 MNHEY, CDR2 SMNVEV (reference sequence).